These T cell receptor beta chains were read from a single sample in a study of control samples from healthy donors and cancer patients. Clones were sequenced by immunoSEQ multiplex PCR, and TCRdb holds only the in-frame ones, with some missing. This sample has fewer than 200,000 clones, with around 87% found just once. Specimen: blood. All receptors come from a woman between 50 and 59 years old in good health. Both conserved end residues are part of each CDR3. The D gene is left open where the match is weak. Only part of the rows carry a size: once, few, many, or a class if the clone is expanded.

d_gene	len	v_gene	j_gene	abundance	CDR3nt	CDR3aa
.	13	TRBV11-2	TRBJ2-1	once	TGTGCCAGCAGCTTAGATTTTGTTGCTGAGCAGTTCTTC	CASSLDFVAEQFF
.	13	TRBV19	TRBJ2-7	.	TGTGCCAGTAGTATTTCGAGCCAGGGCGAGCAGTACTTC	CASSISSQGEQYF
.	14	TRBV6-5	TRBJ1-1	once	TGTGCCAGCAGTCGCGGACCGCCAAACACTGAAGCTTTCTTT	CASSRGPPNTEAFF
TRBD1	15	TRBV5-1	TRBJ1-1	.	TGCGCCAGCAGCCGGTCGGGACAGGCCTTTGTTGAAGCTTTCTTT	CASSRSGQAFVEAFF
.	14	TRBV5-4	TRBJ2-5	once	TGTGCCAGCAGCTTGGTTGCTGATCAAGAGACCCAGTACTTC	CASSLVADQETQYF
.	14	TRBV27	TRBJ2-7	.	TGTGCCAGCAGTAGGGGGACCTACTCCTACGAGCAGTACTTC	CASSRGTYSYEQYF
.	17	TRBV28	TRBJ1-1	.	TGTGCCAGTTTGCTTCCCGGGACGGCTCGGGGAGGGACTGAAGCTTTCTTT	CASLLPGTARGGTEAFF
.	13	TRBV27	TRBJ1-4	few	TGTGCCAGCAGCGGACCCGAGTCTCTAAAACTGTTTTTT	CASSGPESLKLFF
.	14	TRBV6-6	TRBJ1-4	.	TGTGCCAGCAGTTACGGGGGGGCTAATGAAAAACTGTTTTTT	CASSYGGANEKLFF
TRBD1	15	TRBV30	TRBJ1-5	few	TGTGCCTGGAGCAGGGGGACAGGGGTAGGGTGGGCCCAGCATTTT	CAWSRGTGVGWAQHF